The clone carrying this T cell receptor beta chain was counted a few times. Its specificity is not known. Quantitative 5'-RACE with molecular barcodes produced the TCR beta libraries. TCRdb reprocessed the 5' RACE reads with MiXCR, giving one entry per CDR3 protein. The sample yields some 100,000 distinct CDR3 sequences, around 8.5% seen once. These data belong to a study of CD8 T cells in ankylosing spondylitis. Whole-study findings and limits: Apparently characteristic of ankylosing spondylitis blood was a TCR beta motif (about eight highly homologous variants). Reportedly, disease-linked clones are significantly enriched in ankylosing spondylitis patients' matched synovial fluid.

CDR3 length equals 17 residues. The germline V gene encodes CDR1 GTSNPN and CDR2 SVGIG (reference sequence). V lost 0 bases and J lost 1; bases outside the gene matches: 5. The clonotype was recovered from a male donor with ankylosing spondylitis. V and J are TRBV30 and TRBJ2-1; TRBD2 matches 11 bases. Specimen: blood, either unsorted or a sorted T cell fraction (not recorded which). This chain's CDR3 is CAWSVLRTSGSYNEQFF. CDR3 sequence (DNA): TGTGCCTGGAGTGTACTTCGGACTAGCGGGTCCTACAATGAGCAGTTCTTC.